The 14 T cell receptor beta chains in this list originate from one sample, sequenced in a study of blood T cell repertoires in COVID-19. Assay: immunoSEQ multiplex PCR; the TCRdb copy retains only in-frame clones and omits some. The repertoire holds about 290,000 clones, with around 90% as singletons. The sequencing input was PBMCs or T cells enriched from blood (not recorded which). These receptors all stem from a middle-aged woman who had recovered from COVID-19.

This sequence joins TRBV27 and TRBJ1-5; TRBD1 agrees at 8 bases. With 5 bases clipped from V and 12 bases from J, the junction kept 6 bases outside the gene matches. CDR1 and CDR2 (germline): MNHEY, SMNVEV (reference sequence). The CDR3 loop spans 12 amino acids. This CDR3 is CASSEQGGRQHF. In DNA form, the CDR3 reads TGTGCCAGCAGTGAACAGGGGGGGCGCCAGCATTTT.

The chain is built from TRBV5-1 and TRBJ2-5, with 10 nucleotides matching TRBD1. J was trimmed by 2 bases and V by 1 base; bases with no gene match: 2. The CDR3 contains 15 residues. Germline V gene lookup returns CDR1 SGHRS and CDR2 YFSETQ. CDR3 bases: TGCGCCAGCAGCTTGATGGGACAGGGGCAAGAGACCCAGTACTTC. As protein: CASSLMGQGQETQYF.

This chain links TRBV6-5 with TRBJ1-1, with D perhaps TRBD1 (6 bases). CDR3 length equals 15 residues. Germline loops: CDR1 MNHEY, CDR2 SVGAGI. The V and J ends lost 0 bases and 5 bases respectively, with 13 bases between them. As DNA, the CDR3 is TGTGCCAGCAGTTACTCGATAGTAAGGGGGACTGAAGCTTTCTTT. This sequence encodes CASSYSIVRGTEAFF.

This chain joins TRBV4-1 and TRBJ1-4; 8 bases agree with TRBD1. The V gene end was trimmed by 4 bases and the J gene end by 6 bases; junction bases not matched to a gene: 10. CDR3 length: 16 residues. The germline CDR1 and CDR2 sequences are MGHRA and YSYEKL. CDR3 loop: CASSLRKGQGDEKLFF. The CDR3 nucleotides read TGCGCCAGCAGCCTGCGGAAAGGACAGGGTGATGAAAAACTGTTTTTT.

The rearrangement links TRBV19 to TRBJ1-5, with D hard to call. The CDR3 is made up of 15 amino acids. Germline lookup yields CDR1 LNHDA and CDR2 SQIVND (reference sequence). The germline V and J ends were trimmed by 3 bases and 0 bases, with 9 bases remaining between them. The CDR3 bases are TGTGCCAGTAGTATTTTCAGGAATAGCAATCAGCCCCAGCATTTT. Translation gives CASSIFRNSNQPQHF.

The V call is TRBV11-3, the J call TRBJ1-1; 9 bases are shared with TRBD1. CDR3 length equals 17 residues. V shed 5 bases and J 4 bases; nucleotides not matched to a gene: 14. CDR1 SGHNT and CDR2 YENEEA come from the germline V gene. The CDR3 sequence is CASSNGQGLGESTEAFF. CDR3 DNA: TGTGCCAGCAGCAACGGACAGGGGCTGGGGGAAAGCACTGAAGCTTTCTTT.

The rearrangement joins TRBV19 to TRBJ2-2; TRBD1 might be the D (5 bases). The CDR3 loop spans 15 amino acids. CDR1 is LNHDA, CDR2 SQIVND, per germline (reference sequence). V was shortened by 1 base and J by 4 bases, with 10 bases between the two germline ends. The CDR3 region is CASSIGRQITGELFF. DNA for the CDR3: TGTGCCAGTAGTATAGGTCGACAGATCACCGGGGAGCTGTTTTTT.

The chain combines TRBV19 with TRBJ1-2; the D gene is possibly TRBD1 (6 bases). Germline V gene data show CDR1 as LNHDA and CDR2 as SQIVND (reference sequence). V dropped 9 bases and J dropped 6 bases, with 14 bases sitting between them. The CDR3 covers 12 residues. Written as DNA, the CDR3 is TGTGCCAGCAGGTCAGGGGACGATGGCTACACCTTC. It is translated as CASRSGDDGYTF.

This clone was seen ten or more times. J is TRBJ2-7 and V is TRBV6-1, with a possible D match to TRBD2 (6 bases). The CDR3 runs 18 residues. V gave up 2 bases and J gave up 5 bases, with 25 bases separating them. Germline CDR1 MNHNS, CDR2 SASEGT. The chain's CDR3 is CASSEIYSVAGSPHEQYF. Here the CDR3 DNA reads TGTGCCAGCAGTGAAATTTATAGTGTTGCGGGAAGCCCCCACGAGCAGTACTTC.

The chain's CDR3 is CASSVAGRAYNEQFF. DNA for the CDR3: TGTGCCAGCAGCGTAGCCGGGAGGGCATACAATGAGCAGTTCTTC. V gene TRBV9 combines with J gene TRBJ2-1, with TRBD2 matching 8 bases. After removal of 0 bases from V and 4 bases from J, the junction contained 3 bases not matched to a gene. Per germline, CDR1 SGDLS and CDR2 YYNGEE. This CDR3 contains 15 residues.

This clone was detected only once. The V gene is TRBV11-1, the J gene TRBJ2-1; D is possibly TRBD2 (7 bases). The CDR3 is 15 residues long. The ends were cut back, 5 bases at V and 2 bases at J, with 13 bases in the middle. Per the germline V gene, CDR1 is SGHAT and CDR2 is FQDESV (reference sequence). CDR3 DNA: TGTGCCAGCAGCCCCAGAGGGGGGGCCTACAATGAGCAGTTCTTC. Translated: CASSPRGGAYNEQFF.

The chain employs TRBV19 and TRBJ1-3, with D possibly TRBD1 on 5 matching bases. Germline CDR1 is LNHDA and CDR2 is SQIVND (reference sequence). The V end was cut by 1 base, the J end by 1 base, with 8 bases between. The length of the CDR3 is 15 residues. CDR3 coding DNA: TGTGCCAGTAGTATAGGGGGCCAGTCTGGAAACACCATATATTTT. Translated, it gives CASSIGGQSGNTIYF.

The chain employs TRBV6-4 and TRBJ2-1; the match to TRBD2 covers 11 bases. Germline V gene lookup returns CDR1 MRHNA and CDR2 SNTAGT. With 0 bases clipped from V and 6 bases from J, the junction kept 1 base outside the gene matches. This CDR3 has 15 amino acids. This chain's CDR3 is CASSDSSGGANEQFF. The CDR3 DNA reads as TGTGCCAGCAGTGACTCTAGCGGGGGGGCCAATGAGCAGTTCTTC.

The genes are TRBV4-3 and TRBJ2-1; D possibly corresponds to TRBD1 (6 bases). This CDR3 spans 16 amino acids. Deletions cut 1 base from V and 3 bases from J, with 13 bases between. The germline V gene has CDR1 LGHNA and CDR2 YSLEER. The CDR3 protein is CASSQGPQGVYNEQFF. Here the CDR3 DNA reads TGCGCCAGCAGCCAAGGCCCACAGGGCGTCTACAATGAGCAGTTCTTC.